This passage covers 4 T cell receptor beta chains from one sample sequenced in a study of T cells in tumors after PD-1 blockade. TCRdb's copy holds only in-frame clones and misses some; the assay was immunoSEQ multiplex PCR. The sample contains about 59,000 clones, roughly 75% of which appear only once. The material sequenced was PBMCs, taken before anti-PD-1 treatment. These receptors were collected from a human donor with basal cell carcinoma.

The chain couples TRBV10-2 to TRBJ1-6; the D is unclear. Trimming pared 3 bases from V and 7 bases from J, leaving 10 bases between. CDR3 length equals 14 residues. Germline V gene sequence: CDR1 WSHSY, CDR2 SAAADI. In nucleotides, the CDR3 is TGCGCCAGCAGTGATTTACAGACAAATTCACCCCTCCACTTT. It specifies CASSDLQTNSPLHF.

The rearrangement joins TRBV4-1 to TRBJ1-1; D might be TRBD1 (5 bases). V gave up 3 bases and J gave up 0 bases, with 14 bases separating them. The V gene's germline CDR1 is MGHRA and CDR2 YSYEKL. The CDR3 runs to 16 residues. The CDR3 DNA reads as TGCGCCAGCAGCCACGCCGGGGGAAACTTGAACACTGAAGCTTTCTTT. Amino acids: CASSHAGGNLNTEAFF.

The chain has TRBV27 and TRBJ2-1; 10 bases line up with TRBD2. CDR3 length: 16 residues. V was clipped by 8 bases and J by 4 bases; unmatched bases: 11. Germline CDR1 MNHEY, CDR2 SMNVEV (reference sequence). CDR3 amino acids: CASRPLRSGGYNEQFF. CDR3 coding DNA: TGTGCCAGCCGCCCCCTTCGTAGCGGGGGGTACAATGAGCAGTTCTTC.

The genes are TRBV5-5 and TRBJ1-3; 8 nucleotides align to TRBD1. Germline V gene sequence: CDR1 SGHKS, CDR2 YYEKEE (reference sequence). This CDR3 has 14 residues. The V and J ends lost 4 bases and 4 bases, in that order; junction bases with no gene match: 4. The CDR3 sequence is CASSRTGNGNTIYF. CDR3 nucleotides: TGTGCCAGCAGCCGGACAGGGAACGGAAACACCATATATTTT.